The 14 T cell receptor beta chains below all came from one sample that was sequenced in a study of cytomegalovirus exposure and HLA in healthy donors. PCR used 60 Vbeta primers and 13 Jbeta primers. Sequencing was performed with immunoSEQ multiplex PCR; in TCRdb, only in-frame clones are kept and a portion is missing. Found here are about 82,000 clones, around 77% of them singletons; the top ten hold 3% to 3.5%. The sequencing sample was made of PBMCs. Receptor source: a man aged 45 to 65 in good health and CMV-seronegative.

V gene TRBV10-3 combines with J gene TRBJ1-1, with D possibly TRBD1 on 6 matching bases. V was shortened by 7 bases and J by 3 bases, with 18 bases between the two germline ends. The length of the CDR3 is 15 residues. Per the germline V gene, CDR1 is ENHRY and CDR2 is SYGVKD. The CDR3 coding sequence is TGTGCCATCACCGACCCGGGACAAGGGTACACTGAAGCTTTCTTT. This encodes CAITDPGQGYTEAFF.

The chain uses TRBV30 and TRBJ1-6, with a weak D call TRBD1 (5 bases). Trimming stripped 4 bases from V and 9 bases from J, with 22 bases between. The germline CDR1 and CDR2 sequences are GTSNPN and SVGIG (reference sequence). The CDR3 is 16 amino acids. The CDR3 DNA sequence: TGTGCCTGGACCCGGAGTGGGGCAGGGCGGGGTTCACCCCTCCACTTT. Its protein product is CAWTRSGAGRGSPLHF.

The V and J genes are TRBV28 and TRBJ1-1; D is possibly TRBD1 (6 bases). Trimming took 8 bases from V and 1 from J, leaving 17 bases between them. Germline values: CDR1 MDHEN, CDR2 SYDVKM. This CDR3 is built from 15 residues. The CDR3 DNA is TGTGCCAGCCGCCCTTATGGGGGCAGGAACACTGAAGCTTTCTTT. It translates to CASRPYGGRNTEAFF.

There are a few counts of this clone. The chain recombines TRBV10-2 with TRBJ1-6, with D unclear. Trimming took 6 bases from V and 1 from J, leaving 4 bases between them. The germline gives CDR1 WSHSY, CDR2 SAAADI. The CDR3 is made up of 13 amino acids. This CDR3 is CASSRSYNSPLHF. The CDR3 DNA follows: TGCGCCAGCAGCAGATCCTATAATTCACCCCTCCACTTT.

The rearrangement links TRBV4-2 to TRBJ2-3; TRBD2 matches 15 bases. V lost 1 base to trimming and J lost 6 bases; unmatched junction nucleotides: 2. The CDR3 has 16 residues. CDR1 is LGHNA, CDR2 YNFKEQ, per germline. CDR3 residues: CASSQGTSGGADTQYF. The CDR3 bases are TGTGCCAGCAGCCAAGGGACTAGCGGGGGGGCCGATACGCAGTATTTT.

The chain joins TRBV4-2 to TRBJ2-2; D is possibly TRBD2 (5 bases). Germline V CDR1 and CDR2: LGHNA, YNFKEQ. The CDR3 covers 13 residues. V was clipped by 4 bases and J by 7 bases, with 10 bases between them. As DNA, the CDR3 is TGTGCCAGCAGCCCACTAGTGTTCGGGGAGCTGTTTTTT. Translation: CASSPLVFGELFF.

The rearrangement links TRBV2 to TRBJ2-5; TRBD2 matches at 10 bases. This CDR3 spans 16 amino acids. CDR1 and CDR2 from the germline V gene are SNHLY and FYNNEI. J was trimmed by 5 bases and V by 3 bases; bases with no gene match: 9. CDR3 nucleotides: TGTGCCAGCAGTGAGTCCCTGCCTAGCGGGGGTGAGACCCAGTACTTC. This encodes CASSESLPSGGETQYF.

This clone was counted once. This chain connects TRBV7-6 to TRBJ2-1; TRBD2 is a possible D gene (5 bases). Trimming shortened V by 0 bases and J by 2 bases, and 11 bases separated the two germline ends. Germline values: CDR1 SGHVS, CDR2 FNYEAQ. The CDR3 is 16 amino acids. This CDR3 reads CASSLAPPGTYNEQFF. CDR3 coding DNA: TGTGCCAGCAGCTTAGCCCCCCCCGGGACCTACAATGAGCAGTTCTTC.

This chain links TRBV25-1 with TRBJ1-2, with a weak D call TRBD1 (6 bases). The germline V gene encodes CDR1 MGHDK and CDR2 SYGVNS. V lost 5 bases to trimming and J lost 2 bases, with 9 bases between them. The CDR3 sequence is 13 residues long. CDR3 protein: CASSPGQNYGYTF. In nucleotides, the CDR3 is TGTGCCAGCAGTCCGGGACAAAACTATGGCTACACCTTC.

As regards this clone: Other DNA sequences within the sample encode an identical CDR3. The chain combines TRBV18 with TRBJ2-7; perhaps TRBD2 as D (6 bases). The CDR3 has 12 amino acids. With 3 bases removed from V and 6 bases from J, the gap between germline ends came to 9 bases. CDR1 is KGHSH and CDR2 is LQKENI in the germline V gene. DNA of the CDR3: TGTGCCAGCTCACCCCCCGGGGGCGAGCAGTACTTC. It codes for CASSPPGGEQYF.

V and J are TRBV11-2 and TRBJ2-7; D remains ambiguous. Trimming left V 0 bases short and J 0 bases short, with 12 bases between. Germline CDR1 and CDR2: SGHAT and FQNNGV. The CDR3 is made up of 16 amino acids. The CDR3 nucleotides are TGTGCCAGCAGCTTAGATTTTCGCAGGCTCTCCTACGAGCAGTACTTC. Its translation is CASSLDFRRLSYEQYF.

This clone was seen more than once but under ten times. The chain has TRBV7-9 and TRBJ1-3; D is possibly TRBD1 (5 bases). V lost 3 bases and J lost 0, with 21 bases in between. CDR1 and CDR2 (germline): SEHNR, FQNEAQ (reference sequence). The CDR3 is 19 amino acids. The CDR3, as DNA: TGTGCCAGCAGCTTGGATCCCTCGGCAGGGCGCCTCTCTGGAAACACCATATATTTT. Residues: CASSLDPSAGRLSGNTIYF.

CDR3 sequence reads: CASSSGLAESTDTQYF. Written as DNA, the CDR3 is TGTGCCAGCAGCTCGGGACTAGCGGAAAGCACAGATACGCAGTATTTT. The genes are TRBV5-4 and TRBJ2-3; 11 bases line up with TRBD2. CDR3 length: 16 residues. Germline V CDR1 and CDR2: SGHNT, YYREEE (reference sequence). V lost 3 bases to trimming and J lost 0 bases; unmatched junction nucleotides: 3.

The chain employs TRBV28 and TRBJ2-1, with D tentatively TRBD1 (6 bases). This CDR3 is 14 amino acids long. Germline-derived CDR1 and CDR2 are MDHEN and SYDVKM. Trimming took off 5 bases at V and 6 bases at J, with 14 bases between the two ends. CDR3 coding DNA: TGTGCCAGCAGTCCCAGGGACACCCTCAATGAGCAGTTCTTC. It codes for CASSPRDTLNEQFF.